The 19 T cell receptor beta chains in this list originate from one sample, sequenced in a study of cytomegalovirus exposure and HLA in healthy donors. TCRdb's copy holds only in-frame clones and misses some; the assay was immunoSEQ multiplex PCR. The top ten clones hold about a fifth of a sample with some 140,000 clones, around 88% of them seen once. The sequencing input was PBMCs. The receptors were gathered from a man in his late teens or twenties in good health and CMV-seropositive.

CDR3 DNA: TGTGCCAGCTCACTTTTACTAGCGGGGGTCTATGAGCAGTTCTTC. Its protein is CASSLLLAGVYEQFF. The chain joins TRBV18 to TRBJ2-1; 11 positions match TRBD2. The CDR3 spans 15 residues. Trimming removed 4 bases from V and 8 bases from J; junction bases left unmatched: 7. The germline V gene has CDR1 KGHSH and CDR2 LQKENI.

The chain carries TRBV4-3 and TRBJ2-2; D is possibly TRBD1 (6 bases). This CDR3 is 14 amino acids long. Trimming left V 1 base short and J 5 bases short, with 8 bases between. The germline V gene has CDR1 LGHNA and CDR2 YSLEER. CDR3 in amino acids: CASSQGTATGELFF. CDR3 nucleotide sequence: TGCGCCAGCAGCCAAGGGACAGCAACCGGGGAGCTGTTTTTT.

A remark on this clone: The same CDR3 also results from other DNA sequences found in this sample. The V call is TRBV20-1, the J call TRBJ2-5; D unclear. The CDR3 runs 10 residues. V gave up 6 bases and J gave up 2 bases, with 4 bases separating them. Germline-derived CDR1 and CDR2 are DFQATT and SNEGSKA (reference sequence). CDR3 protein: CSASQETQYF. For the CDR3, the DNA is TGCAGTGCGAGTCAAGAGACCCAGTACTTC.

As DNA, the CDR3 is TGTGCCTGCCCCGAGGACAGGGCCAAAAAACTGTTTTTT. It codes for CACPEDRAKKLFF. The rearrangement links TRBV30 to TRBJ1-4, with TRBD1 matching 8 bases. V gave up 6 bases and J gave up 9 bases; unmatched junction bases: 9. Germline loops: CDR1 GTSNPN, CDR2 SVGIG (reference sequence). The CDR3 has 13 residues.

This clone was seen a handful of times. This sequence joins TRBV5-1 and TRBJ2-5; the match to TRBD2 covers 10 bases. CDR3 size: 14 residues. J gave up 5 bases and V 3 bases, and 4 bases lay outside the gene matches. The V gene's germline CDR1 is SGHRS and CDR2 YFSETQ. CDR3 sequence reads: CASSSSGGAETQYF. As DNA, the CDR3 is TGCGCCAGCAGCTCGAGCGGGGGGGCGGAGACCCAGTACTTC.

This clone was seen more than once but under ten times. The junction differs from germline at one of its ends, possibly a read error. V and J are TRBV19 and TRBJ2-7; no definite D call. The germline CDR1 and CDR2 sequences are LNHDA and SQIVND (reference sequence). The CDR3 spans 14 residues. The CDR3 coding sequence is TGTGCCAGTAGTATAGATCGGTCCCGGTCCCCTCTCATCTTC. Its translation: CASSIDRSRSPLIF.

This clone has only a few counts. The gene calls are TRBV7-2 and TRBJ1-2; D not certain. Germline loops: CDR1 SGHTA, CDR2 FQGNSA. The CDR3 runs to 13 residues. V lost 1 base to trimming and J lost 6 bases, with 9 bases between them. CDR3 residues: CASSLERPHGYTF. The CDR3 nucleotides read TGTGCCAGCAGCTTAGAGCGGCCCCATGGCTACACCTTC.

The V and J genes are TRBV4-3 and TRBJ2-2; a weak D match, TRBD2 (6 bases). There are 17 residues in the CDR3. Germline CDR1 and CDR2: LGHNA and YSLEER. Trimming took off 4 bases at V and 2 bases at J, with 17 bases between the two ends. The CDR3 coding sequence is TGCGCCAGCAGCCCCATACATAGCGGAACAAACACCGGGGAGCTGTTTTTT. Protein: CASSPIHSGTNTGELFF.

This sequence joins TRBV27 and TRBJ1-1; TRBD1 aligns across 7 bases. CDR1 is MNHEY, CDR2 SMNVEV, per germline (reference sequence). V was pared by 2 bases and J by 5 bases, with 5 bases of the junction left unmatched. This CDR3 comprises 14 residues. The CDR3 nucleotides read TGTGCCAGCAGTTTAAGCAGGGGGGATACTGAAGCTTTCTTT. This gives the protein CASSLSRGDTEAFF.

This clone was recorded a few times. The chain combines TRBV6-1 with TRBJ1-5, with TRBD1 matching over 7 bases. The CDR3 is made up of 15 amino acids. Germline CDR1 and CDR2: MNHNS and SASEGT. With 5 bases clipped from V and 7 bases from J, the junction kept 11 bases outside the gene matches. CDR3 sequence reads: CASSPEGARRQPQHF. DNA for the CDR3: TGTGCCAGCAGTCCCGAGGGGGCGCGACGCCAGCCCCAGCATTTT.

V gene TRBV18 combines with J gene TRBJ2-1; the D gene is possibly TRBD1 (6 bases). The germline gives CDR1 KGHSH, CDR2 LQKENI. The length of the CDR3 is 15 residues. V was clipped by 0 bases and J by 4 bases, with 10 bases between them. CDR3 sequence: CASSPPGTRYNEQFF. The CDR3 DNA is TGTGCCAGCTCACCACCTGGGACACGTTACAATGAGCAGTTCTTC.

The chain carries TRBV7-9 and TRBJ1-3, with D possibly matching TRBD1 (6 bases). Trimming cost V 3 bases and J 2 bases, with 14 bases left between them. Germline V gene data show CDR1 as SEHNR and CDR2 as FQNEAQ (reference sequence). This CDR3 has 16 residues. The CDR3 loop reads CASSFRPQGPGNTIYF. CDR3 in DNA: TGTGCCAGCAGCTTTAGGCCTCAGGGGCCTGGAAACACCATATATTTT. Looking up the rest from reference TRBV7-9 and TRBJ1-3 gives the full variable domain: DTGVSQNPRHKITKRGQNVTFRCDPISEHNRLYWYRQTLGQGPEFLTYFQNEAQLEKSRLLSDRFSAERPKGSFSTLEIQRTEQGDSAMYLCASSFRPQGPGNTIYFGEGSWLTVV.

The V and J genes are TRBV7-9 and TRBJ2-5; D is possibly TRBD2 (6 bases). Between the trimmed V and J ends, which lost 2 bases and 5 bases, there was a span of 18 bases. This CDR3 contains 16 residues. Germline V gene lookup returns CDR1 SEHNR and CDR2 FQNEAQ (reference sequence). CDR3 sequence reads: CASSLRSRGSMETQYF. In DNA, the CDR3 is TGTGCCAGCAGCTTAAGATCTCGGGGGAGTATGGAGACCCAGTACTTC.

This sequence joins TRBV5-1 and TRBJ2-4, with 10 bases that match TRBD1. The V gene end was trimmed by 4 bases and the J gene end by 5 bases; junction bases not matched to a gene: 9. Germline CDR1 is SGHRS and CDR2 is YFSETQ. The CDR3 loop spans 16 amino acids. This CDR3 reads CASSLSGQGFENIQYF. Here the CDR3 DNA reads TGCGCCAGCAGCCTGTCGGGACAGGGGTTCGAAAACATTCAGTACTTC.

The chain joins TRBV9 to TRBJ2-2, with 7 bases that match TRBD1. The germline V gene has CDR1 SGDLS and CDR2 YYNGEE. The CDR3 covers 14 residues. Trimming at V came to 3 bases and at J to 4 bases, leaving 3 bases not matched to a gene. CDR3 sequence reads: CASSGTGPTGELFF. CDR3 coding DNA: TGTGCCAGCAGCGGGACAGGCCCCACCGGGGAGCTGTTTTTT.

This clone has just a few counts. The chain couples TRBV5-1 to TRBJ2-2; 10 bases are a match to TRBD2. The CDR3 runs to 15 residues. CDR1 SGHRS and CDR2 YFSETQ come from the germline V gene. J lost 6 bases, V lost 1 base, and 3 bases had no gene match. The CDR3 DNA sequence: TGCGCCAGCAGCTTGCCTAGCGGGAGCGCCGGGGAGCTGTTTTTT. This gives the protein CASSLPSGSAGELFF. The complete variable domain, with remaining parts taken from reference TRBV5-1 and TRBJ2-2, reads KAGVTQTPRYLIKTRGQQVTLSCSPISGHRSVSWYQQTPGQGLQFLFEYFSETQRNKGNFPGRFSGRQFSNSRSEMNVSTLELGDSALYLCASSLPSGSAGELFFGEGSRLTVL.

The rearrangement uses TRBV7-2 and TRBJ2-1; 9 bases map to TRBD1. The junction had 9 bases not matched to a gene; V was cut back by 3 bases and J by 0 bases. Germline values: CDR1 SGHTA, CDR2 FQGNSA. The CDR3 contains 18 residues. CDR3 DNA sequence: TGTGCCAGCAGCTTCAGGACAGGGGCCCGGAGCTCCTACAATGAGCAGTTCTTC. The encoded protein is CASSFRTGARSSYNEQFF.

The gene calls are TRBV27 and TRBJ2-7; 7 positions agree with TRBD2. CDR1 is MNHEY, CDR2 SMNVEV, per germline (reference sequence). This CDR3 has 12 residues. Trimming at V came to 4 bases and at J to 6 bases, leaving 3 bases not matched to a gene. In DNA, the CDR3 is TGTGCCAGCAGTTCGGGGGGAAGCGAGCAGTACTTC. This gives the protein CASSSGGSEQYF.

A few counts support this clone. V gene TRBV25-1 combines with J gene TRBJ1-2, with 8 bases lining up with TRBD1. V shed 10 bases, J shed 8 bases, and the junction held 12 bases outside the gene matches. This CDR3 is 13 amino acids long. The germline gives CDR1 MGHDK, CDR2 SYGVNS. The CDR3 sequence: CAIDAGTGVGYTF. The DNA for the CDR3 is TGTGCCATCGATGCCGGGACAGGTGTCGGCTACACCTTC.